This T cell receptor beta chain appears in the sequencing data of a study of T cell repertoires in cytomegalovirus infection. Germline V gene lookup returns CDR1 ENHRY and CDR2 SYGVKD. V lost 5 bases, J lost 1 base, and 5 bases stayed unmatched. The CDR3 is 16 amino acids. This clonotype has a single count. What it recognizes is unknown. One entry per CDR3 protein, called by TCRdb with MiXCR from the reads. This table holds hundreds of thousands of distinct CDR3 sequences, around 31% found once. The chain uses TRBV10-3 and TRBJ2-3; TRBD2 matches 11 bases. This TCR derives from a human donor in good health (CMV status not recorded). Some clones in this sample may be carry-over from other donors' samples. This specimen was cultured PBMCs, taken from culture after CMV antigen stimulation. CDR3 sequence reads: CAISQTSGARTDTQYF. CDR3 DNA: TGTGCCATCAGTCAGACTAGCGGGGCCCGCACAGATACGCAGTATTTT.